This T cell receptor beta chain was identified during a study of cytomegalovirus exposure and HLA in healthy donors. Study outcomes and limitations: Sequencing depth roughly uniform across donors was assumed in presence/absence analyses. Generally TCR sequences proved uncommon, though certain public TCRs appeared in numerous donors. A missense variant in DCLRE1C was later tied to TCR beta V- and J-gene trimming. Researchers left out some V segments, among them TRBV6-2 and TRBV6-3, as indistinguishable.

As regards this clone: Its target is unknown.

The PCR used 60 Vbeta and 13 Jbeta primers. The assay was immunoSEQ multiplex PCR, and TCRdb's table has in-frame clones only and misses some. The repertoire includes roughly 150,000 clones, roughly 85% of them detected once, and 2% to 3% sits in the top ten. The length of the CDR3 is 16 residues. Germline V lookup: CDR1 MDHEN, CDR2 SYDVKM. Trimming cost V 5 bases and J 2 bases; bases outside gene matches: 10. The sequence was collected from a man aged 30 to 45 in good health and CMV-seropositive. The chain joins TRBV28 to TRBJ2-7; 9 nucleotides line up with TRBD1. Material: PBMCs. For the CDR3, the DNA is TGTGCCAGCAGTCCCCTGGACAGGGGAACTACCTACGAGCAGTACGTC. It specifies CASSPLDRGTTYEQYV.